These T cell receptor beta chains were read from a single sample in a study of blood T cell repertoires in COVID-19. Method: immunoSEQ multiplex PCR; TCRdb's copy keeps in-frame clones and lacks some. The table has 85,000 to 100,000 clones, roughly four fifths seen once; the top ten hold approximately 22%. Sequencing was done on a sample of peripheral blood. The receptors stem from a human donor in a cohort sampled during active COVID-19. CDR3s include the opening cysteine and the closing phenylalanine or tryptophan. Each record gives: V gene, clone size, J gene, CDR3 protein. Size tells how often a clone was seen (once, few, many) or the class of an expanded clone, and some rows leave it out.

v_call: TRBV28; clone_size: NA; j_call: TRBJ1-2; cdr3_aa: CASSPQINPVGYTF
v_call: TRBV20-1; clone_size: NA; j_call: TRBJ2-5; cdr3_aa: CSASFQIQETQYF
v_call: TRBV19; clone_size: NA; j_call: TRBJ1-1; cdr3_aa: CASTFDRRRTEAFF
v_call: TRBV5-1; clone_size: NA; j_call: TRBJ1-3; cdr3_aa: CASSLESGGGNTIYF
v_call: TRBV7-2; clone_size: NA; j_call: TRBJ2-7; cdr3_aa: CASSLSLVASEQYF
v_call: TRBV15; clone_size: NA; j_call: TRBJ2-6; cdr3_aa: CATSRDWRVGGANVLTF
v_call: TRBV5-1; clone_size: once; j_call: TRBJ2-2; cdr3_aa: CASSPTSGGSNTGELFF
v_call: TRBV29-1; clone_size: NA; j_call: TRBJ1-4; cdr3_aa: CSAPTPGNYEKLFF
v_call: TRBV6-2/TRBV6-3; clone_size: NA; j_call: TRBJ2-1; cdr3_aa: CASSYEAAQFF
v_call: TRBV7-8; clone_size: once; j_call: TRBJ1-6; cdr3_aa: CASSLQGGTNSPLHF
v_call: TRBV19; clone_size: NA; j_call: TRBJ2-7; cdr3_aa: CASGQGDTYEQYF
v_call: TRBV5-1; clone_size: NA; j_call: TRBJ1-6; cdr3_aa: CASSLGSTSSYNSPLHF
v_call: TRBV19; clone_size: NA; j_call: TRBJ2-7; cdr3_aa: CASSGGIYEQYF
v_call: TRBV24-1; clone_size: NA; j_call: TRBJ2-1; cdr3_aa: CATSDISGGPDNEQFF
v_call: TRBV27; clone_size: few; j_call: TRBJ1-4; cdr3_aa: CASSRTGALMNEKLFF
v_call: TRBV5-1; clone_size: few; j_call: TRBJ1-5; cdr3_aa: CASSLGTGNNQPQHF
v_call: TRBV19; clone_size: NA; j_call: TRBJ2-3; cdr3_aa: CASTPQGAGATDTQYF
v_call: TRBV2; clone_size: NA; j_call: TRBJ2-2; cdr3_aa: CASSGTSTGELFF
v_call: TRBV6-1; clone_size: few; j_call: TRBJ2-7; cdr3_aa: CASREGTGAHYEQYF
v_call: TRBV24-1; clone_size: few; j_call: TRBJ2-3; cdr3_aa: CATSDPLAGGPDTQYF
v_call: TRBV20-1; clone_size: NA; j_call: TRBJ2-7; cdr3_aa: CSASWGQGTSYEQYF
v_call: TRBV27; clone_size: NA; j_call: TRBJ2-2; cdr3_aa: CASSSGGRANTGELFF
v_call: TRBV3-1/TRBV3-2; clone_size: NA; j_call: TRBJ2-1; cdr3_aa: CASSFWGGRSYNEQFF
v_call: TRBV27; clone_size: NA; j_call: TRBJ2-1; cdr3_aa: CASSPGLAFYNEQFF
v_call: TRBV4-2; clone_size: NA; j_call: TRBJ2-2; cdr3_aa: CASSQDWGLNTGELFF
v_call: TRBV21-1; clone_size: NA; j_call: TRBJ1-5; cdr3_aa: CASNPQNQPQHF
v_call: TRBV5-8; clone_size: NA; j_call: TRBJ2-7; cdr3_aa: CASSFGAPYEQYF
v_call: TRBV18; clone_size: NA; j_call: TRBJ2-7; cdr3_aa: CASSPPGGWGPYEQYF
v_call: TRBV14; clone_size: NA; j_call: TRBJ2-3; cdr3_aa: CASSQGWGGVTDTQYF
v_call: TRBV18; clone_size: NA; j_call: TRBJ1-3; cdr3_aa: CASSPRQVLGLGNTIYF
v_call: TRBV6-5; clone_size: few; j_call: TRBJ1-5; cdr3_aa: CASRGGEANQPQHF
v_call: TRBV6-1; clone_size: NA; j_call: TRBJ2-5; cdr3_aa: CASSEARGYETQYF
v_call: TRBV12-3/TRBV12-4; clone_size: NA; j_call: TRBJ2-3; cdr3_aa: CASMGRHTDTQYF
v_call: TRBV14; clone_size: NA; j_call: TRBJ2-5; cdr3_aa: CASSLGTSGDQETQYF
v_call: TRBV7-7; clone_size: NA; j_call: TRBJ2-2; cdr3_aa: CASSVGTPNTGELFF
v_call: TRBV28; clone_size: NA; j_call: TRBJ2-2; cdr3_aa: CASTGGTGELFF
v_call: TRBV27; clone_size: NA; j_call: TRBJ2-7; cdr3_aa: CASSPRGGNSYEQYF
v_call: TRBV7-8; clone_size: NA; j_call: TRBJ2-2; cdr3_aa: CASSAGNTGELFF
v_call: TRBV10-3; clone_size: NA; j_call: TRBJ1-4; cdr3_aa: CAVNDGLNEKLFF
v_call: TRBV18; clone_size: NA; j_call: TRBJ2-7; cdr3_aa: CASSPGGDEQYF
v_call: TRBV5-1; clone_size: NA; j_call: TRBJ2-7; cdr3_aa: CASSLSGVYEQYF
v_call: TRBV13; clone_size: NA; j_call: TRBJ1-2; cdr3_aa: CASSLAGQPYGYTF
v_call: TRBV12-1; clone_size: NA; j_call: TRBJ2-2; cdr3_aa: CASSPLEASGGLEHRGAVF
v_call: TRBV7-2; clone_size: once; j_call: TRBJ1-6; cdr3_aa: CASTDGGFYNSPLHF
v_call: TRBV27; clone_size: few; j_call: TRBJ1-1; cdr3_aa: CASSRQEMNTEAFF
v_call: TRBV5-1; clone_size: NA; j_call: TRBJ2-5; cdr3_aa: CASSLGYRGLAGERLETQYF
v_call: TRBV19; clone_size: once; j_call: TRBJ1-4; cdr3_aa: CASSIGANEKLFF
v_call: TRBV7-3; clone_size: NA; j_call: TRBJ2-3; cdr3_aa: CASSFGGTGTDTQYF
v_call: TRBV19; clone_size: once; j_call: TRBJ2-3; cdr3_aa: CASRGRGTDTQYF
v_call: TRBV10-3; clone_size: NA; j_call: TRBJ2-3; cdr3_aa: CAISESGTRVTDTQYF
v_call: TRBV7-9; clone_size: NA; j_call: TRBJ1-2; cdr3_aa: CASSLARGMDGYTF
v_call: TRBV28; clone_size: NA; j_call: TRBJ2-7; cdr3_aa: CATLAGIPYEQYF
v_call: TRBV14; clone_size: NA; j_call: TRBJ2-2; cdr3_aa: CASSRSLLTGELFF
v_call: TRBV19; clone_size: NA; j_call: TRBJ2-1; cdr3_aa: CASSIGGVVSSYNEQFF
v_call: TRBV5-1; clone_size: NA; j_call: TRBJ1-5; cdr3_aa: CASSLGVRGGSNQPQHF
v_call: TRBV5-1; clone_size: NA; j_call: TRBJ2-2; cdr3_aa: CASSLGGGAGRTGELFF
v_call: TRBV10-3; clone_size: few; j_call: TRBJ1-5; cdr3_aa: CATGQQSSNQPQHF